The T cell receptor beta chain described here comes from a study of shared clonotypes between healthy human individuals. About the research overall: The composition of the donors was two women and three men aged 18 to 49. Study outcomes and limitations: It was only blood that was sampled, and tissue repertoires likely differ.

Remarks on this clone: Its antigen remains unidentified. Other DNA sequences within the sample encode an identical CDR3.

The germline V gene encodes CDR1 SGDLS and CDR2 YYNGEE. This CDR3 comprises 15 residues. The J segment lost 5 bases and the V segment lost 2 bases, leaving 2 bases of the junction unmatched. Naive CD8 cells lacked CD45RO and underwent positive selection for CCR7, leaving out terminally differentiated effector memory CD45RA+ cells. Data came from immunoSEQ multiplex PCR; TCRdb stores just in-frame clones and leaves some out. The top ten hold more than 1.5% of the sample, which has roughly 2.1 million clones, around 93% seen once. Material for sequencing was naive CD8+ T cells from PBMCs. This TCR was sampled from a man aged 18 to 29 in good health. Some clones in this sample may be carry-over from other donors' samples. The chain has TRBV9 and TRBJ2-1; TRBD2 matches at 12 bases. CDR3 in amino acids: CASSVRLAGDNEQFF. Here the CDR3 DNA reads TGTGCCAGCAGCGTGAGACTAGCGGGGGACAATGAGCAGTTCTTC.